Listed below are T cell receptor beta chains from one sample, sequenced in a study of cytomegalovirus exposure and HLA in healthy donors. Some clones are missing from TCRdb's copy, which holds only in-frame ones; the method was immunoSEQ multiplex PCR. The sample records some 95,000 clones, under 85% being singletons. The source material was PBMCs. These TCRs come from a middle-aged man in good health and CMV-seropositive. The conserved cysteine and the conserved F or W are not part of the CDR3 here.

V: TRBV4-3; J: TRBJ1-4; CDR3: ASSQDRGQDEKLF
V: TRBV30; J: TRBJ2-5; CDR3: AYTLPGEETQY
V: TRBV7-9; J: TRBJ1-1; CDR3: ASSLAAREGTEAF
V: TRBV4-3; J: TRBJ2-2; CDR3: ASSQDRDYLANTGELF
V: TRBV2; J: TRBJ1-5; CDR3: ASSQTGADQPQH
V: TRBV7-9; J: TRBJ1-1; CDR3: ASSSFAGGRNTEAF
V: TRBV7-6; J: TRBJ2-3; CDR3: ASSPNGGSTDTQY
V: TRBV30; J: TRBJ1-1; CDR3: AWRLGRTEAF
V: TRBV27; J: TRBJ1-6; CDR3: ASSPGTANSPLH
V: TRBV19; J: TRBJ1-2; CDR3: ASSATETGVYGYT
V: TRBV5-1; J: TRBJ2-7; CDR3: ASSLGGSSYEQY
V: TRBV4-2; J: TRBJ1-3; CDR3: ASSQEWPGGNTIY
V: TRBV6-1; J: TRBJ2-2; CDR3: ASSEPLANTGELF
V: TRBV27; J: TRBJ2-7; CDR3: ASSSPRDSSYEQY
V: TRBV5-6; J: TRBJ1-1; CDR3: ASSLFLNTEAF
V: TRBV4-3; J: TRBJ1-1; CDR3: ASSQDVPGVKNTEAF
V: TRBV6-5; J: TRBJ2-7; CDR3: ASRNWLDGDEQY
V: TRBV7-2; J: TRBJ2-7; CDR3: ASSLSGTATYEQY
V: TRBV28; J: TRBJ2-7; CDR3: ASSFVTGRYEQY
V: TRBV10-3; J: TRBJ2-2; CDR3: AISYRDGGELF
V: TRBV9; J: TRBJ1-5; CDR3: ASSTRDRVGNQPQH
V: TRBV6-1; J: TRBJ1-2; CDR3: ASSGGSGGYT
V: TRBV7-2; J: TRBJ2-3; CDR3: ASRHGRGGTTDTQY
V: TRBV30; J: TRBJ1-5; CDR3: AWNAGGSNQPQH
V: TRBV18; J: TRBJ2-1; CDR3: ASSPPSGGGFREDEQF
V: TRBV5-1; J: TRBJ2-7; CDR3: ASSLPGQNYEQY